Detailed here is one T cell receptor beta chain. The cohort comprised adults aged about 18 to 100 years residing in approximately 22 US areas. The sample comes from a study of blood T cell repertoires in COVID-19. About the research overall: PBMCs, B-cell-depleted T cells, or T cells provided the cDNA or gDNA that made up the material.

The CDR3 is made up of 15 amino acids. Germline V lookup: CDR1 SGHDN, CDR2 FVKESK. The ends were cut back, 5 bases at V and 7 bases at J, with 15 bases in the middle. Method: immunoSEQ multiplex PCR; TCRdb's copy keeps in-frame clones and lacks some. The data hold 250,000 to 350,000 clones, with 89% observed a single time. The V call is TRBV14, the J call TRBJ1-6; D gene uncertain. This sequence was found in a woman in her forties or fifties who had been exposed to COVID-19. Sequenced input: PBMCs or T cells enriched from blood (not recorded which). This CDR3 is CASSSPGGQNSPLHF. The CDR3 coding sequence is TGTGCCAGCAGCTCTCCGGGAGGGCAGAATTCACCCCTCCACTTT.